The 30 T cell receptor beta chains reported below all come from one sample, sequenced in a study of CD8 T cells in Susac syndrome. It was with random hexamers that about 0.45 to 1 ug RNA was reverse transcribed. Each CDR3 protein is one row after TCRdb ran MiXCR on the immunoSEQ multiplex PCR reads. The sample lists fewer than 200,000 distinct CDR3 sequences; about 91% were seen once. The material sequenced was CD4+ T cells from PBMCs. The receptors were sampled from a human donor with Susac syndrome.

This sequence joins TRBV7-8 and TRBJ1-5; D unresolved. This CDR3 is 13 amino acids long. Germline V gene data show CDR1 as SGHVS and CDR2 as FQNEAQ. V lost 5 bases, J lost 3 bases, and 8 bases lay in between. DNA of the CDR3: TGTGCCAGCAGCGACCGGGACAATCAGCCCCAGCATTTT. Translation gives CASSDRDNQPQHF.

This clonotype was observed a single time. The chain recombines TRBV20-1 with TRBJ2-3; D unclear. This CDR3 is built from 14 residues. From germline, CDR1 is DFQATT and CDR2 SNEGSKA (reference sequence). Trimming left V 3 bases short and J 4 bases short, with 14 bases between. The CDR3 here is CSASPPIGADTQYF. CDR3 sequence (DNA): TGCAGTGCTAGCCCACCTATTGGCGCAGATACGCAGTATTTT.

V gene TRBV7-3 combines with J gene TRBJ2-5, with D uncertain. With 1 base removed from V and 1 base from J, the gap between germline ends came to 4 bases. There are 13 residues in the CDR3. Germline V gene data show CDR1 as SGHTA and CDR2 as FQGTGA. Here the CDR3 DNA reads TGTGCCAGCAGCTTAAACAGCCAAGAGACCCAGTACTTC. Residues: CASSLNSQETQYF. Filled out from reference TRBV7-3 and TRBJ2-5, the complete variable domain reads GAGVSQTPSNKVTEKGKYVELRCDPISGHTALYWYRQSLGQGPEFLIYFQGTGAADDSGLPNDRFFAVRPEGSVSTLKIQRTERGDSAVYLCASSLNSQETQYFGPGTRLLVL.

The chain uses TRBV20-1 and TRBJ2-7; TRBD1 agrees at 9 bases. Germline trimming cut 2 bases from V and 5 bases from J; bases unmatched to any gene: 10. Germline loops: CDR1 DFQATT, CDR2 SNEGSKA (reference sequence). This CDR3 has 15 amino acids. The CDR3: CSARLGDRAFDEQYF. The CDR3 DNA sequence: TGCAGTGCTAGATTAGGGGACAGGGCTTTCGACGAGCAGTACTTC.

V usage is TRBV5-8 and J usage is TRBJ2-3; 9 bases agree with TRBD1. With 4 bases clipped from V and 3 bases from J, the junction kept 6 bases outside the gene matches. Germline V CDR1 and CDR2: SGHTS, YDEGEE. The CDR3 runs 15 residues. The CDR3 bases are TGTGCCAGCAGCCTGTGGACAGGGGTAACAGATACGCAGTATTTT. It encodes CASSLWTGVTDTQYF.

Written as DNA, the CDR3 is TGCAGTGCTAGATCGGGTAGCAGGGTCACAGATACGCAGTATTTT. Its protein is CSARSGSRVTDTQYF. The chain recombines TRBV20-1 with TRBJ2-3; a weak D match, TRBD1 (5 bases). CDR1 and CDR2 from the germline V gene are DFQATT and SNEGSKA (reference sequence). The V end lost 2 bases, the J end lost 2 bases, and 14 bases lay between the germline ends. This CDR3 has 15 residues.

The genes are TRBV10-3 and TRBJ2-5; D perhaps matches TRBD2 (7 bases). Trimming took off 4 bases at V and 5 bases at J, with 14 bases between the two ends. Germline V gene lookup returns CDR1 ENHRY and CDR2 SYGVKD. This CDR3 region has 14 residues. Written as DNA, the CDR3 is TGTGCCATCAGTGTTGATCGGGGGGCTGAGACCCAGTACTTC. Protein sequence: CAISVDRGAETQYF.

This chain joins TRBV3-1 and TRBJ2-1; 12 bases match TRBD2. CDR3 length: 17 amino acids. Germline loops: CDR1 LGHDT, CDR2 YNNKEL (reference sequence). The ends lost 0 bases at V and 3 bases at J; junction bases unmatched: 3. As DNA, the CDR3 is TGTGCCAGCAGCCAAGACCTAGCGGGAGGGGGCTACAATGAGCAGTTCTTC. It yields the protein CASSQDLAGGGYNEQFF.

DNA of the CDR3: TGTGCCAGCAGCCCGGGACAGGGTGGGACGAACACCGGGGAGCTGTTTTTT. Protein sequence: CASSPGQGGTNTGELFF. The rearrangement uses TRBV3-1 and TRBJ2-2; 9 nucleotides match TRBD1. V was pared by 4 bases and J by 0 bases, with 6 bases of the junction left unmatched. Germline CDR1 LGHDT, CDR2 YNNKEL (reference sequence). This CDR3 region has 17 residues.

The chain links TRBV10-2 to TRBJ1-1; D gene uncertain. V gave up 4 bases and J gave up 6 bases, with 9 bases separating them. The CDR3 sequence is 12 residues long. CDR1 is WSHSY, CDR2 SAAADI, per germline. This CDR3 reads CASSGVSSEAFF. CDR3 in DNA: TGCGCCAGCAGTGGGGTTTCGTCTGAAGCTTTCTTT.

This sequence joins TRBV12-3 or TRBV12-4 and TRBJ2-1; 12 bases are shared with TRBD1. After removal of 6 bases from V and 4 bases from J, the junction contained 19 bases not matched to a gene. The CDR3 runs to 20 residues. CDR3 sequence: CASSHIQGQGASGLYNEQFF. The CDR3, as DNA: TGTGCCAGCAGCCATATTCAGGGACAGGGGGCTAGCGGTCTTTACAATGAGCAGTTCTTC.

This chain's CDR3 is CSVGPTHEQFF. The DNA of the CDR3 is TGCAGCGTTGGACCAACACATGAGCAGTTCTTC. The chain combines TRBV29-1 with TRBJ2-1; D gene ambiguous. The V gene lost 4 bases and the J gene lost 8 bases, with 9 bases spanning the gap. The CDR3 length is 11 residues. Per the germline V gene, CDR1 is SQVTM and CDR2 is ANQGSEA.

The chain recombines TRBV20-1 with TRBJ2-7; 8 bases map to TRBD1. The V and J ends lost 0 bases and 1 base, in that order; junction bases with no gene match: 17. The CDR3 runs to 19 residues. Germline-derived CDR1 and CDR2 are DFQATT and SNEGSKA (reference sequence). The CDR3 bases are TGCAGTGCTAGAGATCTGACAGGGGCAAAGAAAACCCGATCCTACGAGCAGTACTTC. As protein: CSARDLTGAKKTRSYEQYF.

The chain employs TRBV18 and TRBJ1-1; D is unclear. CDR1 and CDR2 (germline): KGHSH, LQKENI. The CDR3 loop spans 15 amino acids. The V end lost 3 bases, the J end lost 1 base, and 12 bases lay between the germline ends. The CDR3 sequence is CASSPSLKPNTEAFF. CDR3 sequence (DNA): TGTGCCAGCTCACCGTCACTTAAACCGAACACTGAAGCTTTCTTT.

This chain links TRBV2 with TRBJ2-5; no firm D call. The CDR3 consists of 13 residues. The V gene lost 6 bases and the J gene lost 2 bases, with 10 bases spanning the gap. CDR1 and CDR2 (germline): SNHLY, FYNNEI. CDR3 sequence reads: CASRAPLQETQYF. The CDR3, as DNA: TGTGCCAGCAGAGCACCCTTGCAAGAGACCCAGTACTTC.

This rearrangement joins TRBV7-9 to TRBJ1-2; D remains ambiguous. V shed 3 bases and J shed 1 base, with 6 bases lying between them. Looked up from germline, CDR1 is SEHNR and CDR2 is FQNEAQ (reference sequence). CDR3 size: 13 residues. The CDR3 sequence is CASSLLSNYGYTF. CDR3 in DNA: TGTGCCAGCAGCTTGTTAAGTAACTATGGCTACACCTTC.

This chain uses TRBV11-1 with TRBJ2-1; perhaps D is TRBD1 or TRBD2 (5 bases each). The CDR3 loop spans 15 amino acids. Per the germline V gene, CDR1 is SGHAT and CDR2 is FQDESV (reference sequence). V lost 6 bases, J lost 6 bases, and 18 bases lay in between. The CDR3 loop is CASSLWGSTGNEQFF. Here the CDR3 DNA reads TGTGCCAGCAGTCTATGGGGGAGTACAGGCAATGAGCAGTTCTTC.

The chain couples TRBV6-5 to TRBJ1-3, with 7 bases fitting TRBD1. The trim removed 2 bases at V and 10 bases at J, leaving 5 bases unmatched. There are 13 residues in the CDR3. Germline CDR1 MNHEY, CDR2 SVGAGI. CDR3 in amino acids: CASSYDGTATIYF. The CDR3 nucleotides are TGTGCCAGCAGTTACGACGGGACAGCTACCATATATTTT.

The chain has TRBV10-3 and TRBJ2-7; tentatively, D is TRBD1 (5 bases). V shed 4 bases and J shed 2 bases, with 15 bases lying between them. The CDR3 extends over 15 amino acids. The germline CDR1 and CDR2 sequences are ENHRY and SYGVKD. The DNA for the CDR3 is TGTGCCATCAGTGGTACAGGTCTCGACGCCTACGAGCAGTACTTC. Translation gives CAISGTGLDAYEQYF.

The table lists this clonotype with a few counts. The V gene is TRBV20-1, the J gene TRBJ2-7; maybe TRBD2 (6 bases). Between the trimmed V and J ends, which lost 4 bases and 2 bases, there was a span of 21 bases. The germline V gene encodes CDR1 DFQATT and CDR2 SNEGSKA (reference sequence). CDR3 size: 16 residues. Here the CDR3 reads CSAIAPWGTGAYEQYF. CDR3 coding DNA: TGCAGTGCTATCGCACCATGGGGGACGGGAGCCTACGAGCAGTACTTC.

The chain carries TRBV12-3 or TRBV12-4 and TRBJ1-1; the D is unclear. The CDR3 is 13 residues long. The V end lost 7 bases, the J end lost 5 bases, and 14 bases lay between the germline ends. CDR3 bases: TGTGCCAGCACCCAGAGTCGTAAGACTGAAGCTTTCTTT. Protein: CASTQSRKTEAFF.

The gene calls are TRBV7-9 and TRBJ2-1, with 7 bases identical to TRBD1. The CDR3 totals 16 residues. Germline V lookup: CDR1 SEHNR, CDR2 FQNEAQ (reference sequence). Germline trimming cut 1 base from V and 2 bases from J; bases unmatched to any gene: 5. The CDR3 sequence: CASSLGDRETYNEQFF. CDR3 in DNA: TGTGCCAGCAGCTTAGGAGACAGGGAGACCTACAATGAGCAGTTCTTC. Combining the CDR3 with reference TRBV7-9 and TRBJ2-1 gives the whole variable domain DTGVSQNPRHKITKRGQNVTFRCDPISEHNRLYWYRQTLGQGPEFLTYFQNEAQLEKSRLLSDRFSAERPKGSFSTLEIQRTEQGDSAMYLCASSLGDRETYNEQFFGPGTRLTVL.

The J gene is TRBJ1-2, the V gene TRBV11-2, with D maybe TRBD1 (6 bases). The CDR3 loop spans 13 amino acids. CDR1 is SGHAT and CDR2 is FQNNGV in the germline V gene. Trimming took 6 bases from V and 3 from J, leaving 11 bases between them. The CDR3 loop is CASSTTGHYGYTF. The CDR3 bases are TGTGCCAGCAGTACCACAGGGCACTATGGCTACACCTTC.

In its sample, this clonotype was seen once. The V and J genes are TRBV6-5 and TRBJ2-7; maybe TRBD1 (5 bases). CDR1 is MNHEY, CDR2 SVGAGI, per germline. This CDR3 spans 12 amino acids. V was pared by 6 bases and J by 1 base, with 7 bases between. In DNA form, the CDR3 reads TGTGCCAGCAGGGCAGGGTCCTACGAGCAGTACTTC. The encoded protein is CASRAGSYEQYF.

The chain has TRBV19 and TRBJ1-4; 7 bases line up with TRBD1. The CDR3 has 15 amino acids. The trim removed 3 bases at V and 4 bases at J, leaving 5 bases unmatched. Germline-derived CDR1 and CDR2 are LNHDA and SQIVND (reference sequence). The CDR3 DNA sequence: TGTGCCAGTAGTATTACCGGGACAGTTAATGAAAAACTGTTTTTT. This translates into CASSITGTVNEKLFF.

V usage is TRBV10-3 and J usage is TRBJ1-1; D is ambiguous. The germline CDR1 and CDR2 sequences are ENHRY and SYGVKD. Trimming left V 4 bases short and J 2 bases short, with 5 bases between. This CDR3 spans 12 amino acids. The CDR3 region has the DNA TGTGCCATCAGTGGGCAAAACACTGAAGCTTTCTTT. Residues: CAISGQNTEAFF.

The V gene is TRBV6-1, the J gene TRBJ2-3; possible D gene TRBD1, 5 bases. The CDR3 consists of 13 residues. Germline CDR1 and CDR2: MNHNS and SASEGT. V lost 8 bases, J lost 3 bases, and 12 bases lay in between. This chain's CDR3 is CASSRTHTDTQYF. In nucleotides, the CDR3 is TGTGCCAGCTCCCGGACACATACAGATACGCAGTATTTT.

The chain carries TRBV2 and TRBJ2-5, with 11 bases lining up with TRBD2. The CDR3 has 15 residues. Germline assignment: CDR1 SNHLY and CDR2 FYNNEI. The J segment lost 5 bases and the V segment lost 5 bases, leaving 7 bases of the junction unmatched. The CDR3 region is CASSTASGGSETQYF. CDR3 bases: TGTGCCAGCAGTACAGCTAGCGGGGGGTCGGAGACCCAGTACTTC.

This rearrangement joins TRBV5-1 to TRBJ1-5; 9 bases map to TRBD1. With V trimmed by 0 bases and J by 10 bases, 5 bases remained unmatched. The CDR3 runs 14 residues. The germline V gene has CDR1 SGHRS and CDR2 YFSETQ. The DNA for the CDR3 is TGCGCCAGCAGCTTGGGGGACAGGGCCTCCCCCCAGCATTTT. Protein product: CASSLGDRASPQHF. The full variable domain, with the rest looked up from reference TRBV5-1 and TRBJ1-5, is KAGVTQTPRYLIKTRGQQVTLSCSPISGHRSVSWYQQTPGQGLQFLFEYFSETQRNKGNFPGRFSGRQFSNSRSEMNVSTLELGDSALYLCASSLGDRASPQHFGDGTRLSIL.

J is TRBJ1-3 and V is TRBV15; D might be TRBD1 (5 bases). Germline CDR1 is LNHNV and CDR2 is YYDKDF (reference sequence). The CDR3 runs 18 residues. Deletions cut 0 bases from V and 0 bases from J, with 15 bases between. The CDR3 spells CATSRDRGSFRSGNTIYF. For the CDR3, the DNA is TGTGCCACCAGCAGAGATCGGGGGTCTTTCCGCTCTGGAAACACCATATATTTT.